Presented here are 8 T cell receptor beta chains from one specimen sequenced in a study of shared clonotypes between healthy human individuals. The naive CD8 subset, CD45RO-negative cells positively selected for CCR7, excluded terminally differentiated effector memory CD45RA+ cells. The data were produced by immunoSEQ multiplex PCR, yet TCRdb's version contains in-frame clones alone and is incomplete. The sample carries about 2.1 million clones, 93% recorded once. Sample: naive CD8+ T cells from PBMCs. The origin of the receptors is a man between 18 and 29 years old in good health. Some clones in this sample may be carry-over from other donors' samples.

Points on this clone: Other DNA sequences in the same sample also yield this CDR3. The chain is built from TRBV29-1 and TRBJ2-7; tentatively, D is TRBD2 (6 bases). The germline V gene has CDR1 SQVTM and CDR2 ANQGSEA. The length of the CDR3 is 14 residues. V lost 4 bases and J 0 bases, leaving 13 bases between the germline ends. The CDR3 DNA sequence: TGCAGCGTTGTGGGTCGGGGGTCCTCCTACGAGCAGTACTTC. It codes for CSVVGRGSSYEQYF.

The chain combines TRBV6-1 with TRBJ1-2; D remains ambiguous. Trimming cost V 1 base and J 4 bases, with 4 bases left between them. The CDR3 is 12 residues long. Per germline, CDR1 MNHNS and CDR2 SASEGT. CDR3 sequence reads: CASSEDAYGYTF. The CDR3 DNA reads TGTGCCAGCAGTGAAGACGCCTATGGCTACACCTTC.

The genes are TRBV6-1 and TRBJ1-1; D gene ambiguous. Between the trimmed V and J ends, which lost 2 bases and 0 bases, there was a span of 10 bases. The CDR3 sequence is 15 residues long. Germline-derived CDR1 and CDR2 are MNHNS and SASEGT. The CDR3 sequence is CASSENRIMNTEAFF. The CDR3 bases are TGTGCCAGCAGTGAAAACCGAATAATGAACACTGAAGCTTTCTTT.

The rearrangement links TRBV15 to TRBJ2-7, with TRBD1 as a possible D gene (6 bases). Trimming pared 5 bases from V and 5 bases from J, leaving 19 bases between. This CDR3 comprises 15 residues. Germline V gives CDR1 LNHNV, CDR2 YYDKDF (reference sequence). In DNA form, the CDR3 reads TGTGCCACCAGCGAGCAGCGAGGGGGAATAGACGAGCAGTACTTC. Translated, it gives CATSEQRGGIDEQYF.

Worth noting for this clone: The same CDR3 arises from other DNA sequences in this sample as well. The chain links TRBV7-3 to TRBJ2-7, with TRBD2 matching 9 bases. With 2 bases clipped from V and 4 bases from J, the junction kept 3 bases outside the gene matches. This CDR3 has 14 amino acids. The V gene's germline CDR1 is SGHTA and CDR2 FQGTGA. CDR3 DNA sequence: TGTGCCAGCAGCTTAGCGGGAGGGCCATACGAGCAGTACTTC. Translation: CASSLAGGPYEQYF. Based on the CDR3 plus reference TRBV7-3 and TRBJ2-7, the full variable domain is GAGVSQTPSNKVTEKGKYVELRCDPISGHTALYWYRQSLGQGPEFLIYFQGTGAADDSGLPNDRFFAVRPEGSVSTLKIQRTERGDSAVYLCASSLAGGPYEQYFGPGTRLTVT.

The chain couples TRBV15 to TRBJ2-3, with 11 bases that match TRBD2. This CDR3 contains 15 residues. V gave up 4 bases and J gave up 2 bases; unmatched junction bases: 2. Germline CDR1 reads LNHNV; CDR2 reads YYDKDF (reference sequence). The CDR3 DNA reads TGTGCCACCAGCAAGACTAGCGGGGACACAGATACGCAGTATTTT. Protein: CATSKTSGDTDTQYF.

V and J are TRBV7-9 and TRBJ2-3; the D is unclear. CDR3 size: 15 residues. V lost 4 bases and J 0 bases, leaving 11 bases between the germline ends. The germline gives CDR1 SEHNR, CDR2 FQNEAQ (reference sequence). CDR3 residues: CASSSPASSTDTQYF. CDR3 bases: TGTGCCAGCAGCTCACCGGCGTCTAGCACAGATACGCAGTATTTT.

The rearrangement uses TRBV5-4 and TRBJ1-4; D is uncertain. CDR1 and CDR2 from the germline V gene are SGHNT and YYREEE (reference sequence). The V end was cut by 0 bases, the J end by 10 bases, with 13 bases between. This CDR3 region has 14 residues. DNA for the CDR3: TGTGCCAGCAGCTTGGGAGGGTCAGGAGGAAAACTGTTTTTT. It translates to CASSLGGSGGKLFF.